These 30 T cell receptor beta chains originate from one sample sequenced in a study of spatial heterogeneity in lung cancer. Time point defined: sample taken at primary tumor resection. Whole RNA was taken from tumor, nontumor lung or frozen PBMC; it was then sequenced unsorted. TCRdb reanalysed the 5' RACE reads using MiXCR and keeps one entry per CDR3 protein. The sample yields 40,000 to 45,000 distinct CDR3 sequences, approximately 15% seen once. Here the sequenced sample was PBMCs, taken at surgery. These receptors came from a male donor with early-stage non-small cell lung cancer.

This clonotype appeared many times. The chain recombines TRBV7-3 with TRBJ2-3; TRBD2 agrees at 9 bases. Trimming cost V 3 bases and J 3 bases; bases outside gene matches: 4. Germline CDR1 SGHTA, CDR2 FQGTGA. This CDR3 comprises 15 residues. The CDR3 nucleotides are TGTGCCAGCAGCTTCGTAGCGGGAGAGACAGATACGCAGTATTTT. Translating gives CASSFVAGETDTQYF.

This clonotype was counted ten times or more. V gene TRBV20-1 combines with J gene TRBJ1-5; TRBD1 aligns across 9 bases. The CDR3 is 15 residues long. Germline V CDR1 and CDR2: DFQATT, SNEGSKA (reference sequence). The V segment lost 6 bases and the J segment 6 bases; nucleotides outside the gene matches: 12. The CDR3 nucleotides read TGCAGTGCATATCATAACAGGGGGCGCTTTCAGCCCCAGCATTTT. Its translation is CSAYHNRGRFQPQHF.

This clonotype was observed a few times. The chain employs TRBV12-3 or TRBV12-4 and TRBJ2-3; D possibly uses TRBD1 or TRBD2 (5 bases each). The CDR3 has 13 amino acids. V dropped 7 bases and J dropped 1 base, with 9 bases sitting between them. CDR3 in DNA: TGTGCCAGCACTCGGGACCGCACAGATACGCAGTATTTT. Translating it yields CASTRDRTDTQYF.

This clonotype was observed at least ten times. The gene calls are TRBV12-3 or TRBV12-4 and TRBJ1-1; D is ambiguous. V lost 1 base to trimming and J lost 5 bases, with 5 bases between them. The CDR3 extends over 12 amino acids. The CDR3 loop is CASSLVGTEAFF. The CDR3 DNA sequence: TGTGCCAGCAGTTTAGTTGGGACTGAAGCTTTCTTT.

This clonotype was counted between two and nine times. The chain is built from TRBV6-1 and TRBJ2-1, with 7 bases matching TRBD1. Germline V gene data show CDR1 as MNHNS and CDR2 as SASEGT. This CDR3 region has 15 residues. Trimming took 3 bases from V and 0 from J; bases not matched to a gene: 2. The CDR3, as DNA: TGTGCCAGCAGTGAGGACAGGAGCTCCTACAATGAGCAGTTCTTC. Protein sequence: CASSEDRSSYNEQFF.

The J gene is TRBJ2-1, the V gene TRBV5-6; 9 positions match TRBD1. After removal of 5 bases from V and 3 bases from J, the junction contained 6 bases not matched to a gene. This CDR3 contains 15 residues. Germline CDR1 SGHDT, CDR2 YYEEEE. CDR3 nucleotide sequence: TGTGCCAGCAGTCCGAGGACAGGGGTCTACAATGAGCAGTTCTTC. Translated, it gives CASSPRTGVYNEQFF.

About this clonotype itself: A much larger clone differs from this one at a single base, so this may be a read error. The chain recombines TRBV5-1 with TRBJ2-5; D assignment may be TRBD1 or TRBD2 (5 bases each). V lost 0 bases and J lost 1, with 10 bases in between. This CDR3 is built from 15 residues. Germline V gene data show CDR1 as SGHRS and CDR2 as YFSETQ. The CDR3 loop reads CASSLAGTTQETQYF. Written as DNA, the CDR3 is TGCGCCAGCAGCTTGGCCGGGACCACCCAAGAGACCCAGTACTTC.

The V gene is TRBV24-1, the J gene TRBJ2-5; 8 positions agree with TRBD2. The germline V gene encodes CDR1 KGHDR and CDR2 SFDVKD. V lost 3 bases, J lost 5 bases, and 7 bases stayed unmatched. The CDR3 loop spans 15 amino acids. CDR3 residues: CATSDAREGGETQYF. CDR3 DNA sequence: TGTGCCACCAGTGATGCTCGGGAGGGCGGGGAGACCCAGTACTTC.

This clonotype was detected a few times. The DNA of the CDR3 is TGCAGTGCCAACCCCTCGGGACAGCGAGGTGGGGCCAACGTCCTGACTTTC. Its protein is CSANPSGQRGGANVLTF. The V gene is TRBV20-1, the J gene TRBJ2-6; TRBD1 aligns across 7 bases. Germline loops: CDR1 DFQATT, CDR2 SNEGSKA (reference sequence). The V segment lost 6 bases and the J segment 3 bases; nucleotides outside the gene matches: 14. The CDR3 consists of 17 residues.

Concerning this clonotype itself: A much bigger clone sits one base away, suggesting this may be a read error. The CDR3 bases are TGTGCCAGCAGCACCACCTGGAACACTGAAGCTTTCTTT. It yields the protein CASSTTWNTEAFF. This chain joins TRBV7-2 and TRBJ1-1; D gene ambiguous. CDR3 length: 13 amino acids. The germline CDR1 and CDR2 sequences are SGHTA and FQGNSA. V was clipped by 5 bases and J by 1 base, with 8 bases between them.

This clonotype turned up a few times. The chain couples TRBV12-3 or TRBV12-4 to TRBJ2-6; unclear D gene. Trimming pared 7 bases from V and 2 bases from J, leaving 12 bases between. The CDR3 is 15 amino acids. Here the CDR3 reads CASKVSRTGANVLTF. DNA for the CDR3: TGTGCCAGCAAAGTTTCGAGGACTGGGGCCAACGTCCTGACTTTC.

This clonotype came up a few times. V usage is TRBV4-3 and J usage is TRBJ2-1; D call uncertain. In germline, CDR1 is LGHNA, CDR2 YSLEER. This CDR3 has 15 residues. V was pared by 0 bases and J by 4 bases, with 10 bases between. DNA for the CDR3: TGCGCCAGCAGCCAAGATTCTGCGCGATACAATGAGCAGTTCTTC. It specifies CASSQDSARYNEQFF.

This rearrangement joins TRBV5-1 to TRBJ2-3; 11 bases are shared with TRBD2. The CDR3 is 16 residues long. The V gene's germline CDR1 is SGHRS and CDR2 YFSETQ. V trimming: 0 bases; J trimming: 5 bases; junction bases outside the gene matches: 5. CDR3 sequence reads: CASSLALAGAVDTQYF. The CDR3 region has the DNA TGCGCCAGCAGCTTGGCACTAGCGGGAGCGGTAGATACGCAGTATTTT.

This rearrangement joins TRBV7-2 to TRBJ2-4; the match to TRBD2 covers 7 bases. The V gene end was trimmed by 0 bases and the J gene end by 6 bases; junction bases not matched to a gene: 8. From germline, CDR1 is SGHTA and CDR2 FQGNSA. This CDR3 is 16 amino acids long. The CDR3 spells CASSLAQSGIRNIQYF. CDR3 nucleotides: TGTGCCAGCAGCTTAGCCCAGAGCGGGATCAGAAACATTCAGTACTTC. Complete variable domain (other parts from reference TRBV7-2 and TRBJ2-4): GAGVSQSPSNKVTEKGKDVELRCDPISGHTALYWYRQSLGQGLEFLIYFQGNSAPDKSGLPSDRFSAERTGGSVSTLTIQRTQQEDSAVYLCASSLAQSGIRNIQYFGAGTRLSVL.

This clonotype occurred many times. V gene TRBV27 combines with J gene TRBJ2-1, with TRBD2 matching 8 bases. Germline V gene sequence: CDR1 MNHEY, CDR2 SMNVEV (reference sequence). V lost 4 bases and J lost 2; bases outside the gene matches: 7. The CDR3 runs 16 residues. CDR3 protein: CASSSPLRGAYNEQFF. In DNA form, the CDR3 reads TGTGCCAGCAGTTCCCCCCTGCGGGGGGCCTACAATGAGCAGTTCTTC.

The chain carries TRBV3-2 and TRBJ2-1; the D call of TRBD2 is as the table states it, not checked on the DNA. TRBV3-2 is marked as a pseudogene. The CDR3 has 16 amino acids. The CDR3 DNA follows: TGTGCCAGCAGCCAAAGGGGGACTAGCGGACCAAATGAGCAGTTCTTC. It encodes CASSQRGTSGPNEQFF.

The table lists this clonotype with a few counts. The chain uses TRBV28 and TRBJ1-2; D gene unclear. This CDR3 has 13 residues. Germline V CDR1 and CDR2: MDHEN, SYDVKM. V lost 5 bases and J 5 bases, leaving 12 bases between the germline ends. The CDR3 bases are TGTGCCAGCAGTGTTACCGAGAGGTATGGCTACACCTTC. Translation gives CASSVTERYGYTF.

V and J are TRBV7-2 and TRBJ1-2; D is unclear. Deletions cut 3 bases from V and 2 bases from J, with 7 bases between. The CDR3 sequence is 13 residues long. Germline values: CDR1 SGHTA, CDR2 FQGNSA. As DNA, the CDR3 is TGTGCCAGCAGCTTCTCCACGAACTATGGCTACACCTTC. Protein product: CASSFSTNYGYTF.

This clonotype was detected a few times. The genes are TRBV6-5 and TRBJ1-1; tentatively, D is TRBD1 (6 bases). This CDR3 has 15 amino acids. Germline assignment: CDR1 MNHEY and CDR2 SVGAGI. V dropped 0 bases and J dropped 0 bases, with 8 bases sitting between them. In nucleotides, the CDR3 is TGTGCCAGCAGTTACTCGAGGGGGGTGAACACTGAAGCTTTCTTT. This translates into CASSYSRGVNTEAFF.

In this sample, this clonotype turned up a few times. J is TRBJ2-3 and V is TRBV4-1; the D gene is possibly TRBD1 (6 bases). CDR1 MGHRA and CDR2 YSYEKL come from the germline V gene. Trimming shortened V by 0 bases and J by 5 bases, and 18 bases separated the two germline ends. The CDR3 has 17 residues. The CDR3 here is CASSQDLSGARVDTQYF. In nucleotides, the CDR3 is TGCGCCAGCAGCCAAGACTTGTCAGGGGCTCGTGTAGATACGCAGTATTTT.

The chain combines TRBV29-1 with TRBJ2-1; 7 positions agree with TRBD2. V shed 5 bases, J shed 1 base, and the junction held 11 bases outside the gene matches. This CDR3 contains 16 residues. Germline V CDR1 and CDR2: SQVTM, ANQGSEA. CDR3 protein: CSVYGGDSSSYNEQFF. The CDR3 DNA reads TGCAGCGTTTATGGGGGGGACTCCTCTTCCTACAATGAGCAGTTCTTC.

J is TRBJ2-3 and V is TRBV12-3 or TRBV12-4; D is perhaps TRBD1 (6 bases). V was clipped by 5 bases and J by 5 bases, with 17 bases between them. This CDR3 contains 15 residues. The chain's CDR3 is CASSLRGGLLDTQYF. The CDR3 coding sequence is TGTGCCAGCAGTCTCAGGGGTGGGTTATTAGATACGCAGTATTTT.

This clonotype was seen more than once but under ten times. This chain connects TRBV29-1 to TRBJ1-2; 7 bases align to TRBD1. The CDR3 totals 13 residues. J was trimmed by 4 bases and V by 4 bases; bases with no gene match: 6. Per the germline V gene, CDR1 is SQVTM and CDR2 is ANQGSEA. The CDR3 loop is CSVGGTEVYGYTF. The DNA of the CDR3 is TGCAGCGTTGGGGGGACAGAAGTCTATGGCTACACCTTC.

This rearrangement joins TRBV5-5 to TRBJ1-3; weak D call: TRBD1 (5 bases). Germline CDR1 reads SGHKS; CDR2 reads YYEKEE (reference sequence). This CDR3 is 15 amino acids long. Trimming left V 1 base short and J 4 bases short, with 12 bases between. In nucleotides, the CDR3 is TGTGCCAGCAGCTTGAACCCCGGGGCCGGAAACACCATATATTTT. Translating gives CASSLNPGAGNTIYF.

The gene calls are TRBV20-1 and TRBJ2-3, with D uncertain. Trimming shortened V by 0 bases and J by 3 bases, and 10 bases separated the two germline ends. The CDR3 is made up of 14 amino acids. Germline V lookup: CDR1 DFQATT, CDR2 SNEGSKA (reference sequence). The CDR3 loop reads CSARERIGTDTQYF. The DNA of the CDR3 is TGCAGTGCTAGAGAGCGAATTGGAACAGATACGCAGTATTTT.

Worth noting for this clonotype: A read error may explain this, as a much larger clone is one base away. V gene TRBV7-2 combines with J gene TRBJ1-6, with TRBD1 matching 9 bases. V lost 3 bases and J lost 8; bases outside the gene matches: 2. Germline CDR1 and CDR2: SGHTA and FQGNSA. There are 14 residues in the CDR3. Written as DNA, the CDR3 is TGTGCCAGCAGCTTTAGGACAGGGGATTCACCCCTCCACTTT. This codes for CASSFRTGDSPLHF. Supplemented by reference TRBV7-2 and TRBJ1-6, the full variable domain reads GAGVSQSPSNKVTEKGKDVELRCDPISGHTALYWYRQSLGQGLEFLIYFQGNSAPDKSGLPSDRFSAERTGGSVSTLTIQRTQQEDSAVYLCASSFRTGDSPLHFGNGTRLTVT.

In its sample, this clonotype was seen a few times. This chain connects TRBV27 to TRBJ2-1; the D gene is possibly TRBD2 (7 bases). The CDR3 is 17 amino acids. The germline CDR1 and CDR2 sequences are MNHEY and SMNVEV (reference sequence). The V and J ends lost 5 bases and 3 bases respectively, with 20 bases between them. The CDR3 sequence: CASSPAGAGRNYNEQFF. The CDR3 bases are TGTGCCAGCAGTCCCGCGGGGGCGGGAAGAAACTACAATGAGCAGTTCTTC.

The rearrangement joins TRBV2 to TRBJ1-1; D is unresolved. In germline, CDR1 is SNHLY, CDR2 FYNNEI. The V and J ends lost 0 bases and 3 bases respectively, with 8 bases between them. This CDR3 has 14 amino acids. The DNA of the CDR3 is TGTGCCAGCAGTGAAGCGTCTCGTTACACTGAAGCTTTCTTT. Encoded protein: CASSEASRYTEAFF.

On this clonotype: Sequence at one end of the junction differs from germline and may be a read error. V is TRBV7-9 and J is TRBJ2-3; 7 nucleotides agree with TRBD1. The V gene's germline CDR1 is SEHNR and CDR2 FQNEAQ (reference sequence). There are 14 residues in the CDR3. CDR3 protein: CATSSDRNTDTQYF. The CDR3 nucleotides read TGTGCCACCAGCTCGGACAGGAACACAGATACGCAGTATTTT.

The rearrangement links TRBV29-1 to TRBJ1-2; maybe TRBD1 (5 bases). This CDR3 has 13 residues. Looked up from germline, CDR1 is SQVTM and CDR2 is ANQGSEA. The ends were cut back, 7 bases at V and 0 bases at J, with 12 bases in the middle. This CDR3 reads CSAATEANYGYTF. The CDR3 nucleotides are TGCAGCGCCGCGACAGAAGCTAACTATGGCTACACCTTC.